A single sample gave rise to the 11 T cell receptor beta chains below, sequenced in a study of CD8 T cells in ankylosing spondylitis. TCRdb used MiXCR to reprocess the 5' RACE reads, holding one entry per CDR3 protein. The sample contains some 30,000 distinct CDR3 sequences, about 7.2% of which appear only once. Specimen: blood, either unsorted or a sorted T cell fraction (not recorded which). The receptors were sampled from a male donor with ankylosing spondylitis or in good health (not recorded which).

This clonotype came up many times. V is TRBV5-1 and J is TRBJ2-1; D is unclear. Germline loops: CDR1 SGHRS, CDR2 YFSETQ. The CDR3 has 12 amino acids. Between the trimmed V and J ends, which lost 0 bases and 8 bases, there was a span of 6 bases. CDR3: CASSLGMDEQFF. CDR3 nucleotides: TGCGCCAGCAGCTTGGGAATGGATGAGCAGTTCTTC.

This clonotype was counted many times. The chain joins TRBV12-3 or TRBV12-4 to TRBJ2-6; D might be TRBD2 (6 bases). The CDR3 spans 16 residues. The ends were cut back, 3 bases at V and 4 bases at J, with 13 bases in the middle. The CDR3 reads CASSFRGRLGANVLTF. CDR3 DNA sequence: TGTGCCAGCAGTTTTCGGGGGAGGTTAGGGGCCAACGTCCTGACTTTC.

The CDR3 here is CSARDEVTAYNEQFF. The CDR3 DNA follows: TGCAGTGCTAGAGATGAGGTAACGGCCTACAATGAGCAGTTCTTC. The gene calls are TRBV20-1 and TRBJ2-1; D ambiguous. Trimming took off 0 bases at V and 2 bases at J, with 11 bases between the two ends. Germline loops: CDR1 DFQATT, CDR2 SNEGSKA (reference sequence). The CDR3 spans 15 residues.

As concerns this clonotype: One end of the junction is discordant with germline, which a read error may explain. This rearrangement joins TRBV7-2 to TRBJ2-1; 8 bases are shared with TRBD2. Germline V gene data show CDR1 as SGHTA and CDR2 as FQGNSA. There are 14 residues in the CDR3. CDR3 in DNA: TGTACCAGCAGCCTAGCGGGCTCCTACAATGAGCAGTTCTTC. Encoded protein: CTSSLAGSYNEQFF.

The CDR3 DNA reads as TGTGCCAGCAGTGATTGGGCGGTGGGGGATACGCAGTATTTT. Protein product: CASSDWAVGDTQYF. The chain links TRBV25-1 to TRBJ2-3; no clear D gene. The V gene's germline CDR1 is MGHDK and CDR2 SYGVNS. CDR3 length: 14 residues. V lost 3 bases and J 6 bases, leaving 13 bases between the germline ends.

The CDR3 loop reads CASTAELGHYEQYF. DNA of the CDR3: TGTGCCAGCACCGCAGAACTTGGGCACTACGAGCAGTACTTC. This chain connects TRBV7-9 to TRBJ2-7; D remains ambiguous. Germline assignment: CDR1 SEHNR and CDR2 FQNEAQ (reference sequence). The CDR3 has 14 residues. Trimming shortened V by 7 bases and J by 3 bases, and 16 bases separated the two germline ends.

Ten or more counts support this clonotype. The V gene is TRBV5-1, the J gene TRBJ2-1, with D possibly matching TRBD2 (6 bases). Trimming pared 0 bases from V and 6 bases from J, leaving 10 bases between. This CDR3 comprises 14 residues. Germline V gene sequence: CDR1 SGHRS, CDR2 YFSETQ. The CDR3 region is CASSLAGDSNEQFF. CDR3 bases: TGCGCCAGCAGCTTGGCGGGAGATTCCAATGAGCAGTTCTTC. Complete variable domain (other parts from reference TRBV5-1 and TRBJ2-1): KAGVTQTPRYLIKTRGQQVTLSCSPISGHRSVSWYQQTPGQGLQFLFEYFSETQRNKGNFPGRFSGRQFSNSRSEMNVSTLELGDSALYLCASSLAGDSNEQFFGPGTRLTVL.

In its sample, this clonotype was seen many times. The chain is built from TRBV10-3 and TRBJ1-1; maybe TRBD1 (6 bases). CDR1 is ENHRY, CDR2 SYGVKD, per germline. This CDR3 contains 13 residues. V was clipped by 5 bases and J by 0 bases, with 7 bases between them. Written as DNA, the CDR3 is TGTGCCATCAGTCAGGGGATGAACACTGAAGCTTTCTTT. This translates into CAISQGMNTEAFF.

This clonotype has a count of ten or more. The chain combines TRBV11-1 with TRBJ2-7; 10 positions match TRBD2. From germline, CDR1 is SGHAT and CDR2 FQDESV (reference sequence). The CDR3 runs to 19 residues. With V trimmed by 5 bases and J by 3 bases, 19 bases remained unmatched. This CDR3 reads CASSPLDREASGSHYEQYF. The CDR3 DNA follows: TGTGCCAGCAGCCCCCTGGACCGGGAGGCTAGCGGGAGCCACTACGAGCAGTACTTC.

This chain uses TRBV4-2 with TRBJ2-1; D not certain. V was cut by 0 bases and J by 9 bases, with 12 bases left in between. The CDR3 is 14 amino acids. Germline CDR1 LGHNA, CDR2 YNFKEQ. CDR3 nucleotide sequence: TGTGCCAGCAGCCAAGAACGTTCTTTTGGTGAGCAGTTCTTC. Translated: CASSQERSFGEQFF.

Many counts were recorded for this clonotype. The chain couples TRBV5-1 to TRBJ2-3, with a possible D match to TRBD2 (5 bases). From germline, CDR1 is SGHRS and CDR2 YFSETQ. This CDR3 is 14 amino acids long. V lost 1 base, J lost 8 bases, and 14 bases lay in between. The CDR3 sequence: CASSLSGSGTTQYF. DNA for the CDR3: TGCGCCAGCAGCTTGTCGGGATCCGGTACTACGCAGTATTTT.